Listed below are T cell receptor beta chains from one sample, sequenced in a study of shared clonotypes between healthy human individuals. This table comes from immunoSEQ multiplex PCR, and its TCRdb copy is limited to in-frame clones, with some not included. Of some 2,500,000 clones in the sample, approximately 93% were seen once. Sequences were obtained from naive CD4+ T cells from PBMCs. The receptors come from a man aged 18 to 29 in good health. Some clones in this sample may be carry-over from other donors' samples. Each CDR3 is given with its conserved first and last residue. A D gene is named only where the DNA matches it firmly. The size of a clone is reported for some rows only, either as once, few or many, or as a class for expanded clones.

cdr3_aa: CASSLVGGPKQYF
cdr3_nt: TGTGCCAGCAGCTTAGTAGGGGGGCCAAAGCAGTACTTC
d_call: NA
v_call: TRBV7-9
clone_size: NA
j_call: TRBJ2-7

cdr3_aa: CASSLNVVGSSYEQYF
cdr3_nt: TGTGCCAGCAGCTTAAACGTGGTCGGTTCCTCCTACGAGCAGTACTTC
d_call: NA
v_call: TRBV7-9
clone_size: NA
j_call: TRBJ2-7

cdr3_aa: CASSQLLGTVRSGANVLTF
cdr3_nt: TGCGCCAGCAGCCAACTTTTGGGGACAGTGCGCTCTGGGGCCAACGTCCTGACTTTC
d_call: TRBD1
v_call: TRBV4-1
clone_size: NA
j_call: TRBJ2-6

cdr3_aa: CATSRDISATNEKLFF
cdr3_nt: TGTGCCACCAGCAGAGATATATCTGCAACTAATGAAAAACTGTTTTTT
d_call: NA
v_call: TRBV15
clone_size: once
j_call: TRBJ1-4

cdr3_aa: CASSTGTAYEQYF
cdr3_nt: TGTGCCAGCAGCACAGGGACGGCATACGAGCAGTACTTC
d_call: NA
v_call: TRBV7-3
clone_size: NA
j_call: TRBJ2-7

cdr3_aa: CASSPTLAGVDYEQYF
cdr3_nt: TGCGCCAGCAGCCCGACTCTAGCGGGAGTGGATTACGAGCAGTACTTC
d_call: TRBD2
v_call: TRBV5-1
clone_size: NA
j_call: TRBJ2-7

cdr3_aa: CASSLVVGGGRSYEQYF
cdr3_nt: TGCGCCAGCAGCTTGGTCGTTGGGGGCGGGAGGTCCTACGAGCAGTACTTC
d_call: TRBD2
v_call: TRBV5-1
clone_size: NA
j_call: TRBJ2-7

cdr3_aa: CATSRDEGRYEQYF
cdr3_nt: TGTGCCACCAGCAGAGATGAGGGGAGGTACGAGCAGTACTTC
d_call: NA
v_call: TRBV15
clone_size: NA
j_call: TRBJ2-7

cdr3_aa: CASSLEHGNYEQYF
cdr3_nt: TGTGCCAGCAGCTTAGAGCACGGCAACTACGAGCAGTACTTC
d_call: NA
v_call: TRBV11-1
clone_size: NA
j_call: TRBJ2-7

cdr3_aa: CAIEGQSHQPQHF
cdr3_nt: TGTGCCATCGAGGGACAGAGCCATCAGCCCCAGCATTTT
d_call: TRBD1
v_call: TRBV18
clone_size: NA
j_call: TRBJ1-5

cdr3_aa: CASSDGTNYNEQFF
cdr3_nt: TGCGCCAGCAGCGACGGGACCAATTACAATGAGCAGTTCTTC
d_call: NA
v_call: TRBV5-1
clone_size: once
j_call: TRBJ2-1

cdr3_aa: CSGRAPGIYNEQFF
cdr3_nt: TGCAGCGGGCGGGCCCCGGGGATCTACAATGAGCAGTTCTTC
d_call: NA
v_call: TRBV29-1
clone_size: NA
j_call: TRBJ2-1

cdr3_aa: CASSPTGQVYEQYF
cdr3_nt: TGTGCCAGCAGTCCGACGGGACAGGTCTACGAGCAGTACTTC
d_call: TRBD1
v_call: TRBV2
clone_size: NA
j_call: TRBJ2-7

cdr3_aa: CASSAFRGSGNTIYF
cdr3_nt: TGTGCCAGCAGCGCTTTTCGAGGATCTGGAAACACCATATATTTT
d_call: NA
v_call: TRBV11-2
clone_size: NA
j_call: TRBJ1-3

cdr3_aa: CASSVDYREANYGYTF
cdr3_nt: TGTGCCAGCAGTGTCGATTACAGGGAGGCTAACTATGGCTACACCTTC
d_call: NA
v_call: TRBV6-1
clone_size: NA
j_call: TRBJ1-2

cdr3_aa: CASSQVIGTGNTIYF
cdr3_nt: TGCGCCAGCAGCCAAGTAATTGGGACAGGAAACACCATATATTTT
d_call: NA
v_call: TRBV4-3
clone_size: NA
j_call: TRBJ1-3

cdr3_aa: CASSSYGDNEQFF
cdr3_nt: TGTGCCAGCTCAAGCTATGGAGACAATGAGCAGTTCTTC
d_call: NA
v_call: TRBV25-1
clone_size: NA
j_call: TRBJ2-1

cdr3_aa: CATYFLGHPAEQYF
cdr3_nt: TGTGCCACCTACTTCTTGGGACACCCCGCCGAGCAGTACTTC
d_call: NA
v_call: TRBV27
clone_size: NA
j_call: TRBJ2-7

cdr3_aa: CASTQGGVPDTQYF
cdr3_nt: TGTGCCAGCACCCAAGGCGGGGTCCCAGATACGCAGTATTTT
d_call: NA
v_call: TRBV9
clone_size: NA
j_call: TRBJ2-3

cdr3_aa: CASSQDSGGSLLIGQYF
cdr3_nt: TGCGCCAGCAGCCAAGATTCAGGCGGGAGCTTGTTGATCGGGCAGTACTTC
d_call: TRBD2
v_call: TRBV4-1
clone_size: NA
j_call: TRBJ2-7

cdr3_aa: CASSPQGALGEKLFF
cdr3_nt: TGTGCCAGCTCACCACAGGGGGCGTTGGGTGAAAAACTGTTTTTT
d_call: TRBD1
v_call: TRBV18
clone_size: few
j_call: TRBJ1-4

cdr3_aa: CAWRRAQTEAFF
cdr3_nt: TGTGCCTGGAGACGGGCCCAGACTGAAGCTTTCTTT
d_call: NA
v_call: TRBV30
clone_size: NA
j_call: TRBJ1-1

cdr3_aa: CASSVDPAVANYGYTF
cdr3_nt: TGTGCCAGCAGCGTAGACCCAGCTGTAGCTAACTATGGCTACACCTTC
d_call: NA
v_call: TRBV9
clone_size: NA
j_call: TRBJ1-2

cdr3_aa: CASSLGRGGYGYTF
cdr3_nt: TGTGCCAGCAGCTTAGGCAGGGGAGGCTATGGCTACACCTTC
d_call: NA
v_call: TRBV7-2
clone_size: NA
j_call: TRBJ1-2

cdr3_aa: CASSRPKGTGNYGYTF
cdr3_nt: TGTGCCAGTAGTCGGCCCAAGGGGACCGGAAACTATGGCTACACCTTC
d_call: NA
v_call: TRBV19
clone_size: NA
j_call: TRBJ1-2

cdr3_aa: CASRLTSGSISDTQYF
cdr3_nt: TGTGCCAGCAGGCTGACTAGCGGGAGTATTTCAGATACGCAGTATTTT
d_call: TRBD2
v_call: TRBV28
clone_size: NA
j_call: TRBJ2-3

cdr3_aa: CSVELRPPPLAGAWNEQFF
cdr3_nt: TGCAGCGTTGAATTGAGACCCCCCCCACTAGCGGGAGCGTGGAATGAGCAGTTCTTC
d_call: TRBD2
v_call: TRBV29-1
clone_size: NA
j_call: TRBJ2-1

cdr3_aa: CASGDDVSSYNEQFF
cdr3_nt: TGTGCTAGTGGTGACGACGTGAGCTCCTACAATGAGCAGTTCTTC
d_call: NA
v_call: TRBV12-5
clone_size: NA
j_call: TRBJ2-1

cdr3_aa: CASSDNTRREEKLFF
cdr3_nt: TGTGCCAGCAGTGACAACACTAGGCGAGAGGAAAAACTGTTTTTT
d_call: NA
v_call: TRBV25-1
clone_size: once
j_call: TRBJ1-4

cdr3_aa: CASSSTGSSGANVLTF
cdr3_nt: TGCGCCAGCAGCTCGACAGGTTCCTCTGGGGCCAACGTCCTGACTTTC
d_call: NA
v_call: TRBV5-1
clone_size: once
j_call: TRBJ2-6

cdr3_aa: CASSFGRDNEQFF
cdr3_nt: TGCGCCAGCAGCTTTGGGCGGGACAATGAGCAGTTCTTC
d_call: NA
v_call: TRBV5-1
clone_size: NA
j_call: TRBJ2-1

cdr3_aa: CATVKEVLAGNSYNEQFF
cdr3_nt: TGTGCCACCGTCAAGGAAGTACTAGCGGGCAACTCCTACAATGAGCAGTTCTTC
d_call: TRBD2
v_call: TRBV15
clone_size: NA
j_call: TRBJ2-1

cdr3_aa: CASSRGHLIPLSGANVLTF
cdr3_nt: TGTGCCAGCAGCAGAGGACATTTAATCCCCCTTTCTGGGGCCAACGTCCTGACTTTC
d_call: NA
v_call: TRBV21-1
clone_size: NA
j_call: TRBJ2-6

cdr3_aa: CASSLKGFLYEQYF
cdr3_nt: TGTGCCAGCAGCTTAAAGGGATTCCTCTACGAGCAGTACTTC
d_call: NA
v_call: TRBV11-2
clone_size: NA
j_call: TRBJ2-7

cdr3_aa: CASARDRGGNTIYF
cdr3_nt: TGTGCCAGCGCCCGGGACAGGGGAGGAAACACCATATATTTT
d_call: TRBD1
v_call: TRBV7-9
clone_size: NA
j_call: TRBJ1-3

cdr3_aa: CASSLGQGGTDTQYF
cdr3_nt: TGCGCCAGCAGCTTGGGACAGGGCGGAACAGATACGCAGTATTTT
d_call: TRBD1
v_call: TRBV5-1
clone_size: NA
j_call: TRBJ2-3

cdr3_aa: CASSRTGDTGELFF
cdr3_nt: TGTGCCAGCAGCCGCACAGGGGACACCGGGGAGCTGTTTTTT
d_call: TRBD1
v_call: TRBV6-6
clone_size: NA
j_call: TRBJ2-2

cdr3_aa: CASSLGGLSYQPQHF
cdr3_nt: TGTGCCAGCAGCTTGGGAGGGCTGAGTTATCAGCCCCAGCATTTT
d_call: NA
v_call: TRBV5-5
clone_size: NA
j_call: TRBJ1-5

cdr3_aa: CASSLERAGAFF
cdr3_nt: TGTGCCAGCAGCTTGGAGCGGGCCGGGGCTTTCTTT
d_call: NA
v_call: TRBV5-5
clone_size: NA
j_call: TRBJ1-1

cdr3_aa: CASSQVGRGITEAFF
cdr3_nt: TGCGCCAGCAGCCAAGTCGGCAGGGGCATCACTGAAGCTTTCTTT
d_call: NA
v_call: TRBV4-3
clone_size: NA
j_call: TRBJ1-1

cdr3_aa: CASSYGGSSYNEQFF
cdr3_nt: TGTGCCAGCAGTTACGGCGGGAGCTCCTACAATGAGCAGTTCTTC
d_call: TRBD2
v_call: TRBV6-6
clone_size: NA
j_call: TRBJ2-1

cdr3_aa: CASGVGYSNQPQHF
cdr3_nt: TGTGCCAGCGGCGTAGGGTATAGCAATCAGCCCCAGCATTTT
d_call: NA
v_call: TRBV2
clone_size: NA
j_call: TRBJ1-5

cdr3_aa: CASGWGTGELFF
cdr3_nt: TGTGCCAGCGGCTGGGGGACCGGGGAGCTGTTTTTT
d_call: NA
v_call: TRBV11-3
clone_size: NA
j_call: TRBJ2-2

cdr3_aa: CASRDLAETQYF
cdr3_nt: TGTGCCAGCAGGGACCTCGCTGAGACCCAGTACTTC
d_call: NA
v_call: TRBV27
clone_size: NA
j_call: TRBJ2-5